Shown below are 21 T cell receptor beta chains from a single sample sequenced in a study of blood T cell repertoires in COVID-19 (dated by TCRdb to 2018 to 2020). Library preparation employed the immunoSEQ multiplex PCR assay. TCRdb carries this immuneACCESS record with in-frame sequences only. Its versions omit some clonotypes, under half of them owing to an unresolved V gene in the studies checked, with the rest unexplained. The table for this sample lists roughly 150,000 clones; roughly 85% of them were counted only once. The ten largest clones take up roughly 20% of the sample. The source material was PBMCs or T cells enriched from blood (not recorded which). These receptor sequences come from a woman in her 70s in a cohort exposed to, infected with or recovered from COVID-19 (not recorded which).

This chain uses TRBV2 with TRBJ2-7; D possibly corresponds to TRBD1 (5 bases). CDR1 and CDR2 from the germline V gene are SNHLY and FYNNEI. CDR3 length: 12 amino acids. The ends were cut back, 5 bases at V and 2 bases at J, with 7 bases in the middle. The DNA of the CDR3 is TGTGCCAGCAGTCAGACAGCCTACGAGCAGTACTTC. This translates into CASSQTAYEQYF.

The gene calls are TRBV6-5 and TRBJ2-7, with 11 bases aligning to TRBD2. The CDR3 contains 14 residues. J was trimmed by 1 base and V by 7 bases; bases with no gene match: 3. CDR1 and CDR2 (germline): MNHEY, SVGAGI. CDR3 sequence reads: CASMGLAVSYEQYF. In DNA form, the CDR3 reads TGTGCCAGCATGGGACTAGCGGTGTCCTACGAGCAGTACTTC.

CDR3 nucleotide sequence: TGTGCCAGCAGCTTAGATGGCTGGGGCGCGGGGGATGGCTACACCTTC. Translated: CASSLDGWGAGDGYTF. The rearrangement uses TRBV11-2 and TRBJ1-2, with a possible D match to TRBD1 (5 bases). Germline lookup yields CDR1 SGHAT and CDR2 FQNNGV. The germline V and J ends were trimmed by 0 bases and 6 bases, with 17 bases remaining between them. This CDR3 comprises 16 residues.

This rearrangement joins TRBV6-5 to TRBJ2-7; D may be TRBD1 (5 bases). Between the trimmed V and J ends, which lost 8 bases and 0 bases, there was a span of 11 bases. Germline assignment: CDR1 MNHEY and CDR2 SVGAGI. This CDR3 spans 13 amino acids. The CDR3 DNA follows: TGTGCCAGCCAAAGACAGTACTCCTACGAGCAGTACTTC. Translated, it gives CASQRQYSYEQYF.

CDR3 protein: CASSFYSRNTEAFF. The DNA for the CDR3 is TGTGCCAGCAGTTTTTACAGCCGGAACACTGAAGCTTTCTTT. The genes are TRBV27 and TRBJ1-1; no reliable D call. V lost 3 bases and J lost 1, with 9 bases in between. From germline, CDR1 is MNHEY and CDR2 SMNVEV (reference sequence). The CDR3 covers 14 residues.

This chain connects TRBV15 to TRBJ1-5; 9 bases line up with TRBD1. With V trimmed by 8 bases and J by 4 bases, 6 bases remained unmatched. Germline CDR1 LNHNV, CDR2 YYDKDF (reference sequence). The CDR3 length is 14 residues. The CDR3 DNA follows: TGTGCCACCGAGCTGGACAGGGGTAATCAGCCCCAGCATTTT. It codes for CATELDRGNQPQHF.

The CDR3, as DNA: TGTGCCACCAAAAAAGCGGGATCGGGGGATAATGAGCAGTTCTTC. Its protein is CATKKAGSGDNEQFF. The chain links TRBV24-1 to TRBJ2-1, with TRBD2 matching 7 bases. The CDR3 extends over 15 amino acids. Germline V lookup: CDR1 KGHDR, CDR2 SFDVKD. Germline trimming cut 8 bases from V and 7 bases from J; bases unmatched to any gene: 13.

J is TRBJ1-5 and V is TRBV18, with D perhaps TRBD1 (6 bases). The CDR3 extends over 17 amino acids. Germline loops: CDR1 KGHSH, CDR2 LQKENI. V lost 2 bases to trimming and J lost 2 bases, with 16 bases between them. CDR3 sequence: CASSPNRVGMGNQPQHF. CDR3 in DNA: TGTGCCAGCTCACCAAACAGGGTGGGGATGGGCAATCAGCCCCAGCATTTT.

V and J are TRBV18 and TRBJ2-1; 7 bases align to TRBD1. Germline CDR1 is KGHSH and CDR2 is LQKENI. Trimming at V came to 5 bases and at J to 0 bases, leaving 4 bases not matched to a gene. The CDR3 is 15 residues long. The CDR3 sequence is CASSTQGFSYNEQFF. Written as DNA, the CDR3 is TGTGCCAGCTCAACACAGGGGTTCTCCTACAATGAGCAGTTCTTC.

CDR3 DNA: TGCGCCAGCAGCAAGACAGGGGTGAACACCGGGGAGCTGTTTTTT. The encoded protein is CASSKTGVNTGELFF. The chain has TRBV5-1 and TRBJ2-2; 8 nucleotides line up with TRBD1. CDR3 size: 15 residues. The V and J ends lost 4 bases and 1 base, in that order; junction bases with no gene match: 3. Germline CDR1 SGHRS, CDR2 YFSETQ. The full variable domain, completed using reference TRBV5-1 and TRBJ2-2, is KAGVTQTPRYLIKTRGQQVTLSCSPISGHRSVSWYQQTPGQGLQFLFEYFSETQRNKGNFPGRFSGRQFSNSRSEMNVSTLELGDSALYLCASSKTGVNTGELFFGEGSRLTVL.

V usage is TRBV7-8 and J usage is TRBJ2-1; D remains unclear. The germline V gene has CDR1 SGHVS and CDR2 FQNEAQ. The CDR3 extends over 17 amino acids. The germline V and J ends were trimmed by 0 bases and 6 bases, with 18 bases remaining between them. The CDR3 is CASSLALMGFGPNEQFF. Written as DNA, the CDR3 is TGTGCCAGCAGCTTAGCGCTAATGGGTTTTGGGCCCAATGAGCAGTTCTTC. Supplemented by reference TRBV7-8 and TRBJ2-1, the full variable domain reads GAGVSQSPRYKVAKRGQDVALRCDPISGHVSLFWYQQALGQGPEFLTYFQNEAQLDKSGLPSDRFFAERPEGSVSTLKIQRTQQEDSAVYLCASSLALMGFGPNEQFFGPGTRLTVL.

As for this clone: Other DNA sequences in this specimen translate into the identical CDR3. The chain is built from TRBV5-1 and TRBJ1-2, with TRBD1 as a possible D gene (5 bases). Per the germline V gene, CDR1 is SGHRS and CDR2 is YFSETQ. The CDR3 is 13 residues long. V was cut by 3 bases and J by 3 bases, with 9 bases left in between. The CDR3 spells CASSSQGDYGYTF. CDR3 coding DNA: TGCGCCAGCAGCTCCCAGGGTGACTATGGCTACACCTTC.

V is TRBV18 and J is TRBJ2-1; 10 bases are shared with TRBD1. V shed 3 bases and J 2 bases; nucleotides not matched to a gene: 4. The germline CDR1 and CDR2 sequences are KGHSH and LQKENI. The CDR3 runs to 16 residues. The CDR3 DNA reads as TGTGCCAGCTCACCCCCCGGACAGGGGGCCTACAATGAGCAGTTCTTC. This sequence encodes CASSPPGQGAYNEQFF.

V usage is TRBV7-3 and J usage is TRBJ2-1, with TRBD2 matching 7 bases. V trimming: 5 bases; J trimming: 9 bases; junction bases outside the gene matches: 10. This CDR3 has 14 residues. Germline loops: CDR1 SGHTA, CDR2 FQGTGA. The chain's CDR3 is CASSRMTSSGEQFF. CDR3 bases: TGTGCCAGCAGCCGCATGACTAGCTCGGGTGAGCAGTTCTTC.

This clone was recorded a few times. The gene calls are TRBV2 and TRBJ1-5; the D gene is possibly TRBD1 (5 bases). Germline V gives CDR1 SNHLY, CDR2 FYNNEI. The germline V and J ends were trimmed by 5 bases and 3 bases, with 8 bases remaining between them. There are 13 residues in the CDR3. The CDR3 sequence is CASSRGNNQPQHF. CDR3 sequence (DNA): TGTGCCAGCAGTAGGGGAAACAATCAGCCCCAGCATTTT.

The chain links TRBV7-2 to TRBJ2-1; the D gene is possibly TRBD2 (6 bases). V was pared by 1 base and J by 10 bases, with 14 bases between. From germline, CDR1 is SGHTA and CDR2 FQGNSA. The CDR3 covers 14 residues. The CDR3 here is CASSLGGLAMEQFF. As DNA, the CDR3 is TGTGCCAGCAGCTTAGGGGGACTGGCTATGGAGCAGTTCTTC. The entire variable domain, with the rest obtained from reference TRBV7-2 and TRBJ2-1, is as follows: GAGVSQSPSNKVTEKGKDVELRCDPISGHTALYWYRQSLGQGLEFLIYFQGNSAPDKSGLPSDRFSAERTGGSVSTLTIQRTQQEDSAVYLCASSLGGLAMEQFFGPGTRLTVL.

The V gene is TRBV2, the J gene TRBJ2-1; TRBD2 might be the D (7 bases). Germline assignment: CDR1 SNHLY and CDR2 FYNNEI. The CDR3 runs to 17 residues. The germline V and J ends were trimmed by 4 bases and 0 bases, with 16 bases remaining between them. CDR3 residues: CASSGGASGTSYNEQFF. In nucleotides, the CDR3 is TGTGCCAGCAGTGGGGGGGCAAGCGGGACCTCCTACAATGAGCAGTTCTTC.

The chain combines TRBV4-1 with TRBJ1-1; D might be TRBD1 (6 bases). Trimming took off 4 bases at V and 1 base at J, with 10 bases between the two ends. Germline values: CDR1 MGHRA, CDR2 YSYEKL. The CDR3 is made up of 14 amino acids. The CDR3 region is CASSPRGTNTEAFF. The DNA of the CDR3 is TGCGCCAGCAGCCCAAGGGGGACGAACACTGAAGCTTTCTTT.

The chain combines TRBV5-1 with TRBJ2-2; 7 nucleotides line up with TRBD2. CDR3 length: 15 residues. Germline V gene sequence: CDR1 SGHRS, CDR2 YFSETQ. Losses at the gene ends were 3 bases for V and 3 bases for J; bases not matched to a gene: 5. The CDR3 DNA is TGCGCCAGCAGCTCGACTAGCACGTACACCGGGGAGCTGTTTTTT. Residues: CASSSTSTYTGELFF.

The chain has TRBV24-1 and TRBJ1-1; tentative D call: TRBD1 (6 bases). V lost 2 bases to trimming and J lost 4 bases, with 16 bases between them. Germline loops: CDR1 KGHDR, CDR2 SFDVKD. This CDR3 spans 16 amino acids. CDR3 nucleotide sequence: TGTGCCACCAGTGATTCCCGTTTAGGGGGGGGCACTGAAGCTTTCTTT. Translated, it gives CATSDSRLGGGTEAFF.

CDR3 in DNA: TGTGCCAGCAGCTATGAGGCAGGGCTGGCTGAAAAACTGTTTTTT. Its protein product is CASSYEAGLAEKLFF. This chain links TRBV28 with TRBJ1-4, with D perhaps TRBD1 (5 bases). The CDR3 contains 15 residues. Germline V lookup: CDR1 MDHEN, CDR2 SYDVKM. Trimming took 6 bases from V and 7 from J, leaving 18 bases between them.